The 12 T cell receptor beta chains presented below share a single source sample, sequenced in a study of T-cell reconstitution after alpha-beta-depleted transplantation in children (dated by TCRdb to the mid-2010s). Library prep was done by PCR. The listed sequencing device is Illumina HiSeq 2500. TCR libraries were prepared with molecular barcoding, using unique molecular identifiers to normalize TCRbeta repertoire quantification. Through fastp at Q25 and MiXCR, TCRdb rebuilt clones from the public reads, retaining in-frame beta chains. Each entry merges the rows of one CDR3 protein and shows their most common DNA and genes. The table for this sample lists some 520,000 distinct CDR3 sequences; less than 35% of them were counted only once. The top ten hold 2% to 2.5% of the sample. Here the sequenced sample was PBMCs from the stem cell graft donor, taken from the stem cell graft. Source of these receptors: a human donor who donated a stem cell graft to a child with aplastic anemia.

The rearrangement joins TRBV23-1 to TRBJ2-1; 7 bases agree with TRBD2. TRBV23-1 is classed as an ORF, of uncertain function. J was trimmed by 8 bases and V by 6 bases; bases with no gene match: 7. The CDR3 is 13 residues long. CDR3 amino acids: CASSPRGRDEQFF. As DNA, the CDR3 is TGCGCCAGCAGCCCTCGGGGGAGGGATGAGCAGTTCTTC.

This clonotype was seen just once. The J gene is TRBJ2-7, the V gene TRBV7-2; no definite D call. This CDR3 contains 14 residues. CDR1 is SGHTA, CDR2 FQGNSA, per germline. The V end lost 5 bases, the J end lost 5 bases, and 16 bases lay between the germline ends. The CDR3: CASSLRGATNEQYF. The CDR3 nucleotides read TGTGCCAGCAGCCTCCGTGGCGCCACCAACGAGCAGTACTTC.

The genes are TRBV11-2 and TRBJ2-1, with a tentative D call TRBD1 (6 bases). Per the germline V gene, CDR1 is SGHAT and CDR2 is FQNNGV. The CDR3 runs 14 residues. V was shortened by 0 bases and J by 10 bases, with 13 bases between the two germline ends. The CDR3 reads CASSLDPRGGEQFF. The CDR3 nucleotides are TGTGCCAGCAGCTTAGATCCCAGGGGCGGGGAGCAGTTCTTC.

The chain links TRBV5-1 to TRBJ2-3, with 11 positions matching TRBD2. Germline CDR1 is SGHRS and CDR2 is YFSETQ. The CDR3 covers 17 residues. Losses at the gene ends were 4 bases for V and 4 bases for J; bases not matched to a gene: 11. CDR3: CASSPYPLAGDADTQYF. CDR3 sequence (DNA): TGCGCCAGCAGCCCCTACCCACTAGCGGGAGACGCAGATACGCAGTATTTT.

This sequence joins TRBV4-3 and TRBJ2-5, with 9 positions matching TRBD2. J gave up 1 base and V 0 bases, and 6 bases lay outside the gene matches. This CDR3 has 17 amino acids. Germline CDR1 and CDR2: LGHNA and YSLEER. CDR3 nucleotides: TGCGCCAGCAGCCAAGATTTGACTAGCGGACTCCAAGAGACCCAGTACTTC. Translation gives CASSQDLTSGLQETQYF.

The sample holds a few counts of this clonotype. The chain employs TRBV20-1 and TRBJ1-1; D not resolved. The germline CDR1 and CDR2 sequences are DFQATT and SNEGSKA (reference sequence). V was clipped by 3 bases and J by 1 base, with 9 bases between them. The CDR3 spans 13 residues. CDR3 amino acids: CSASFIGNTEAFF. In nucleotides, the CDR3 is TGCAGTGCTAGCTTCATCGGGAACACTGAAGCTTTCTTT.

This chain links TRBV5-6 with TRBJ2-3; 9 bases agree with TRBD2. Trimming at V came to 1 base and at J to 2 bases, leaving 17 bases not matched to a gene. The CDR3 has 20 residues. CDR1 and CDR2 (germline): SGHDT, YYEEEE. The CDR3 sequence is CASSLFMPSGMGGHTDTQYF. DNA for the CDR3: TGTGCCAGCAGCTTGTTCATGCCTAGCGGGATGGGGGGCCACACAGATACGCAGTATTTT.

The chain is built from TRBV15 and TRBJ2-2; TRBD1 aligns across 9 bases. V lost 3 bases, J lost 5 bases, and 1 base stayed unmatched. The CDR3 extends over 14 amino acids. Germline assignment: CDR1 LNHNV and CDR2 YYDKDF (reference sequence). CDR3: CATSSDRGTGELFF. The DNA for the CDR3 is TGTGCCACCAGCAGTGACAGGGGGACCGGGGAGCTGTTTTTT. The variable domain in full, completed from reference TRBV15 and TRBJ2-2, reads DAMVIQNPRYQVTQFGKPVTLSCSQTLNHNVMYWYQQKSSQAPKLLFHYYDKDFNNEADTPDNFQSRRPNTSFCFLDIRSPGLGDTAMYLCATSSDRGTGELFFGEGSRLTVL.

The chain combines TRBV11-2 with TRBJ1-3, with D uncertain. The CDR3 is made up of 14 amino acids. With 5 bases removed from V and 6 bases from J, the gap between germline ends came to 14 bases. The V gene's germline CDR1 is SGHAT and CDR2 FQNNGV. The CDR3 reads CASSPEVPSNTIYF. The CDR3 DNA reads TGTGCCAGCAGCCCCGAGGTCCCCTCAAACACCATATATTTT.

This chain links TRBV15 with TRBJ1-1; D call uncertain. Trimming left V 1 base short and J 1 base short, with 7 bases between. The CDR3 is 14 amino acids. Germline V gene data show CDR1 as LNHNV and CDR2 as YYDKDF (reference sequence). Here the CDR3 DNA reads TGTGCCACCAGCAGAGCCCGGGCGAACACTGAAGCTTTCTTT. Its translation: CATSRARANTEAFF.

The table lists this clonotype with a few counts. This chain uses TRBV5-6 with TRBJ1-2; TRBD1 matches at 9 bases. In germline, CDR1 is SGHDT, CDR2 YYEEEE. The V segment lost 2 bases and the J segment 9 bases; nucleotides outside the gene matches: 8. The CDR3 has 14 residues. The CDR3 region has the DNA TGTGCCAGCAGCTTAAGACAGGGGGGAGTGAGCTACACCTTC. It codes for CASSLRQGGVSYTF.

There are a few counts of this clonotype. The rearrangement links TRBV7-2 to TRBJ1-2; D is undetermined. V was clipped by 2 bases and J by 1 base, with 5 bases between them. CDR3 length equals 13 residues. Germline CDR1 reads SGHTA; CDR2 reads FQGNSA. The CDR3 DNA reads TGTGCCAGCAGCTTAATGGATAACTATGGCTACACCTTC. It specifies CASSLMDNYGYTF.